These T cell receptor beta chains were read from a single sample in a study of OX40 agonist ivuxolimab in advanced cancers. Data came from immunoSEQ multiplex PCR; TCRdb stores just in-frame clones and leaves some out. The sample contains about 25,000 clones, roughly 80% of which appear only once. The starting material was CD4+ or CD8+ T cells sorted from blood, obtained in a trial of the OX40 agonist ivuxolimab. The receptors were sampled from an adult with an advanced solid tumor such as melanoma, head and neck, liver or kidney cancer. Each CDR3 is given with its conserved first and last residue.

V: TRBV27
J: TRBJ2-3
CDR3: CASSLSGTLSTDTQYF

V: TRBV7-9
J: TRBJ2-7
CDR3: CAFIQAGSYEQYF

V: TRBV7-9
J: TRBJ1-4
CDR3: CASSTTGANEKLFF

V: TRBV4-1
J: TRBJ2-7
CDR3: CASSRGRTYEQYF

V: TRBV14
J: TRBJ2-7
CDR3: CASSPSVTIPHEQYF

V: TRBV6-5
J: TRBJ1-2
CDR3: CASSYMESYGYTF

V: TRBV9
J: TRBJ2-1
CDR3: CASSVGYQNEQFF

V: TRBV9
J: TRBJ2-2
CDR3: CASSVEKGGLLNTGELFF

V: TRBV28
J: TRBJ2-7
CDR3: CASREQGPAYEQYF

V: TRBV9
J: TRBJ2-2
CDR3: CASSTPGTSGGNTGELFF

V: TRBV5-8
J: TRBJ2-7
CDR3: CASSLEGYFPYEQYF

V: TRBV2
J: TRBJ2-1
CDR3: CASIIENEQFF

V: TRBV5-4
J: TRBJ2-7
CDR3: CASSQGTSPYEQYF

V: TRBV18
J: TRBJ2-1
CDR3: CASSPTGTTGGNEQFF

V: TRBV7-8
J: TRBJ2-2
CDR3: CASTGGTGELFF

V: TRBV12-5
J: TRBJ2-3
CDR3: CASGPDSTDTQYF

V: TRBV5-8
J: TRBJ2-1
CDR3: CASSSRTSVSYNEQFF

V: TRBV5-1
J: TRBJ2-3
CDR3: CASSWRRTDTQYF

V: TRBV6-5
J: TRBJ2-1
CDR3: CASSYGDSYNEQFF